Below are 4 T cell receptor beta chains sequenced from a single sample in a study of cytomegalovirus exposure and HLA in healthy donors. 60 Vbeta and 13 Jbeta primers were used in PCR. Generated by immunoSEQ multiplex PCR, the TCRdb table keeps only in-frame clones and is missing some. The sample holds 95,000 to 150,000 clones, around 73% seen once. The sample comprised PBMCs. The receptors derive from a woman aged 35 to 49 in good health and CMV-seropositive.

The rearrangement joins TRBV5-1 to TRBJ2-1, with TRBD2 as a possible D gene (6 bases). V was shortened by 6 bases and J by 6 bases, with 16 bases between the two germline ends. Germline V gene sequence: CDR1 SGHRS, CDR2 YFSETQ. This CDR3 region has 14 residues. The CDR3 DNA sequence: TGCGCCAGCACCGCGGGGAGACTGCCCAATGAGCAGTTCTTC. Translated, it gives CASTAGRLPNEQFF.

This clone was seen a single time. The chain is built from TRBV29-1 and TRBJ1-1; the D is unclear. Between the trimmed V and J ends, which lost 7 bases and 0 bases, there was a span of 12 bases. CDR3 size: 13 residues. CDR1 is SQVTM, CDR2 ANQGSEA, per germline. The CDR3 loop reads CSAEKGVNTEAFF. For the CDR3, the DNA is TGCAGCGCCGAGAAGGGAGTGAACACTGAAGCTTTCTTT.

The chain uses TRBV29-1 and TRBJ2-1, with 8 bases fitting TRBD2. Germline V CDR1 and CDR2: SQVTM, ANQGSEA. The CDR3 runs to 14 residues. With V trimmed by 7 bases and J by 3 bases, 8 bases remained unmatched. The CDR3 loop is CSASSGTYYNEQFF. The CDR3 nucleotides are TGCAGCGCCAGTAGCGGGACCTACTACAATGAGCAGTTCTTC.

The V call is TRBV2, the J call TRBJ1-6; a possible D gene is TRBD1 (5 bases). The germline V gene encodes CDR1 SNHLY and CDR2 FYNNEI. The CDR3 covers 15 residues. V lost 2 bases to trimming and J lost 5 bases, with 10 bases between them. CDR3 sequence: CASSEQGDNNSPLHF. The CDR3 nucleotides are TGTGCCAGCAGTGAACAAGGGGATAATAATTCACCCCTCCACTTT.